The clone carrying this T cell receptor beta chain has a single count. Its antigen is unknown. This CDR3 is built from 15 residues. The J segment lost 8 bases and the V segment lost 1 base, leaving 8 bases of the junction unmatched. Germline CDR1 GTSNPN, CDR2 SVGIG (reference sequence). The data are from a study of cytomegalovirus exposure and HLA in healthy donors. Study-wide findings and caveats: With later analysis, a missense DCLRE1C variant became linked to TCR beta V- and J-gene trimming.

Both 60 Vbeta primers and 13 Jbeta primers went into the PCR. Sequencing was performed with immunoSEQ multiplex PCR; in TCRdb, only in-frame clones are kept and a portion is missing. The sample shows about 140,000 clones, 60% to 80% of them seen only once. The chain recombines TRBV30 with TRBJ1-4; TRBD1 matches at 9 bases. The sample was PBMCs. This receptor was obtained from a woman aged 45-65 years in good health and CMV-seronegative. The CDR3 DNA reads as TGTGCCTGGAGTGCGGGACAGGGACAGTGGGAAAAACTGTTTTTT. Translated: CAWSAGQGQWEKLFF.